The present T cell receptor beta chain was sequenced within a study of blood T cell repertoires in COVID-19. Study background: Researchers got acute and convalescent COVID-19 samples from the United States, Italy and Spain. From T cells, B-cell-depleted T cells, or PBMCs came the material, which was cDNA or gDNA.

Study processing details: Researchers report that nucleated cell counts were estimated from reference gene primer amplification. TCRdb keeps only in-frame clones here, not all; method: immunoSEQ multiplex PCR. Clone size and V and J calls were adopted from that table, with D and trimming inferred from the DNA. The data hold 90,000 to 150,000 clones, with about 85% observed a single time. Trimming took off 4 bases at V and 9 bases at J, with 11 bases between the two ends. This CDR3 is 12 amino acids long. Germline values: CDR1 SGHDT, CDR2 YYEEEE. The sample consisted of peripheral blood. The chain is built from TRBV5-6 and TRBJ2-1, with D uncertain. The sequence came from a man at least 80 years old with acute or convalescent COVID-19. The CDR3 nucleotides are TGTGCCAGCAGCGGAGCCAGAGGTGAGCAGTTCTTC. Translation gives CASSGARGEQFF.